The 2 T cell receptor beta chains reported below all come from one sample, sequenced in a study of shared clonotypes between healthy human individuals. The method was immunoSEQ multiplex PCR; TCRdb's version includes in-frame clones alone and lacks a portion of them. The profile shows about 2 million clones, approximately 95% of them singletons. The sample was naive CD4+ T cells sorted from blood. Specified subset: CD45RA+ positively selected. Every receptor here comes from a man in his late teens or twenties in good health.

This clone occurred once. The chain joins TRBV30 to TRBJ2-1, with unresolved D. The CDR3 totals 13 residues. Trimming took 3 bases from V and 6 from J, leaving 12 bases between them. Per the germline V gene, CDR1 is GTSNPN and CDR2 is SVGIG (reference sequence). CDR3 region: CAWRFQTFNEQFF. The CDR3 DNA follows: TGTGCCTGGAGGTTTCAGACTTTCAATGAGCAGTTCTTC.

The chain recombines TRBV30 with TRBJ1-5, with D hard to call. CDR3 length equals 15 residues. In germline, CDR1 is GTSNPN, CDR2 SVGIG (reference sequence). V gave up 0 bases and J gave up 1 base, with 10 bases separating them. Here the CDR3 reads CAWSVVRASNQPQHF. CDR3 DNA: TGTGCCTGGAGTGTAGTTCGGGCAAGCAATCAGCCCCAGCATTTT.